The clone carrying this TCR beta chain was counted only a few times. In the source study's methods: Clinicopathological groups of papillary thyroid cancer showed CDR3 differences that were used to build a distant-metastasis classifier. TCRdb redid the clone calls on the PCR reads using MiXCR. The V and J calls were not made by the authors but by TCRdb's processing. There are 25,000 to 35,000 clones in the sample; about a sixth occur only once, and approximately 4.5% lies in the top ten. The entire patient cohort was treatment-naive prior to thyroid surgery. The source of the sample is a study of metastatic and nonmetastatic thyroid tumors. V dropped 4 bases and J dropped 6; count of bases not matched to a gene: 6. Germline-derived CDR1 and CDR2 are MDHEN and SYDVKM. This CDR3 contains 15 residues.

This clonotype was obtained from a female donor with papillary thyroid cancer or a benign thyroid nodule (not recorded which). Some clones in this sample may be carry-over from other donors' samples. Source material: blood. The chain uses TRBV28 and TRBJ2-2, with 9 bases matching TRBD1. The CDR3 protein is CASSSDRGSPGELFF. DNA of the CDR3: TGTGCCAGCAGTTCGGACAGGGGATCGCCCGGGGAGCTGTTTTTT.